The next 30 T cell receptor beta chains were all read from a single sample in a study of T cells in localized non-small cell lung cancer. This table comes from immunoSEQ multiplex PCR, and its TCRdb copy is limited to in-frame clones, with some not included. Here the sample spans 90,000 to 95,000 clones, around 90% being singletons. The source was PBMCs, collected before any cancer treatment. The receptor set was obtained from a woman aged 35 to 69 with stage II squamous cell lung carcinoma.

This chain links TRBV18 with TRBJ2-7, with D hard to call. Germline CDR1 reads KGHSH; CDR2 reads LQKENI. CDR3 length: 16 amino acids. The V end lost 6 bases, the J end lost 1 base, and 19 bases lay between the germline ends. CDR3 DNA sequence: TGTGCCAGCTCCCCCAACCTAGGGCCTTTATCCTACGAGCAGTACTTC. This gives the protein CASSPNLGPLSYEQYF.

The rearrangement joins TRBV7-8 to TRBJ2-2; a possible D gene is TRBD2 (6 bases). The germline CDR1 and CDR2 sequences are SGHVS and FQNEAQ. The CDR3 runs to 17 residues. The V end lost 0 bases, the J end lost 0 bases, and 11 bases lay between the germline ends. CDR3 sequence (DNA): TGTGCCAGCAGCTTAGCGGCGACTAGGACGAACACCGGGGAGCTGTTTTTT. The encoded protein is CASSLAATRTNTGELFF.

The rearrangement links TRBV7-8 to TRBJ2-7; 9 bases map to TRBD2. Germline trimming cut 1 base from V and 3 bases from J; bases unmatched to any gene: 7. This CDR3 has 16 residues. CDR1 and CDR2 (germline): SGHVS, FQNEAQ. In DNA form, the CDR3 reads TGTGCCAGCAGCTTAGGTGCTAGCGGGACCTTCTACGAGCAGTACTTC. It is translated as CASSLGASGTFYEQYF.

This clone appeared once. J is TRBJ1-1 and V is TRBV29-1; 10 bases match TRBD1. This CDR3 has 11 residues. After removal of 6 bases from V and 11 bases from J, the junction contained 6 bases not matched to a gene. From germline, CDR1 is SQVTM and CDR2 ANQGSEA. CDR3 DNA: TGCAGCGTCGGACAGGGGGAAATGGCTTTCTTT. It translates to CSVGQGEMAFF.

Written as DNA, the CDR3 is TGTGCCAGCAGGGAAACCAGGGAGACCCAGTACTTC. As protein: CASRETRETQYF. The chain uses TRBV28 and TRBJ2-5; no reliable D call. The length of the CDR3 is 12 residues. Germline loops: CDR1 MDHEN, CDR2 SYDVKM. V lost 6 bases to trimming and J lost 5 bases, with 10 bases between them.

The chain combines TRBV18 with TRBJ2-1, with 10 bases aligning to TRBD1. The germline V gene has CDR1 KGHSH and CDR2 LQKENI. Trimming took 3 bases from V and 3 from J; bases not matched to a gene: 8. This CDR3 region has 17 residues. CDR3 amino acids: CASSPRRQGAIYNEQFF. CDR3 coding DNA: TGTGCCAGCTCACCCCGGAGACAGGGGGCCATCTACAATGAGCAGTTCTTC.

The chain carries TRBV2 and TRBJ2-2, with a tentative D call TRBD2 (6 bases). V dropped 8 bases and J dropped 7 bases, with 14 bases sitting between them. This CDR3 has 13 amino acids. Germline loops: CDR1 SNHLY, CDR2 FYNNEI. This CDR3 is CASGGTLDGELFF. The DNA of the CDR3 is TGTGCCAGCGGGGGGACCCTGGACGGGGAGCTGTTTTTT. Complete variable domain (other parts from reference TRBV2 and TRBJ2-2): EPEVTQTPSHQVTQMGQEVILRCVPISNHLYFYWYRQILGQKVEFLVSFYNNEISEKSEIFDDQFSVERPDGSNFTLKIRSTKLEDSAMYFCASGGTLDGELFFGEGSRLTVL.

The CDR3 reads CASTQTLSYNEQFF. CDR3 DNA: TGCGCCAGCACCCAGACTCTATCCTACAATGAGCAGTTCTTC. The rearrangement links TRBV10-2 to TRBJ2-1, with D hard to call. The V end was cut by 7 bases, the J end by 1 base, with 11 bases between. The CDR3 is made up of 14 amino acids. CDR1 is WSHSY and CDR2 is SAAADI in the germline V gene.

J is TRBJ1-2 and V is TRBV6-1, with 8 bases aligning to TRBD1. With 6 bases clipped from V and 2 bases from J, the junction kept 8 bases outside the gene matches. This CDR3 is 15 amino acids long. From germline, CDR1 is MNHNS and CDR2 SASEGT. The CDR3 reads CASSVSGGDNYGYTF. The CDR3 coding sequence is TGTGCCAGCAGCGTGTCAGGGGGCGACAACTATGGCTACACCTTC.

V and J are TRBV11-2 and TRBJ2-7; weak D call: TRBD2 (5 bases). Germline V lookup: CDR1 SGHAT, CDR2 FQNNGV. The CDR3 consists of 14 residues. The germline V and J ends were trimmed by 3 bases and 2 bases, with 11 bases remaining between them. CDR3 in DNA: TGTGCCAGCAGCTTCTACGGGGAAGCCTACGAGCAGTACTTC. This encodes CASSFYGEAYEQYF.

CDR3 protein: CASSIPRQGDYGYTF. The CDR3 DNA follows: TGTGCCAGCAGTATCCCCCGACAGGGTGACTATGGCTACACCTTC. The V and J genes are TRBV5-6 and TRBJ1-2; 7 bases align to TRBD1. This CDR3 contains 15 residues. The J segment lost 3 bases and the V segment lost 5 bases, leaving 10 bases of the junction unmatched. Germline V gene lookup returns CDR1 SGHDT and CDR2 YYEEEE.

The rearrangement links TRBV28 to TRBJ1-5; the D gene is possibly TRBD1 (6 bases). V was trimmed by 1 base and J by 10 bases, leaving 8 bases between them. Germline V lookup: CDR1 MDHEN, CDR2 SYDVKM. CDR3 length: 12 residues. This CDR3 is CASSLLGGPQHF. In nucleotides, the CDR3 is TGTGCCAGCAGTTTATTAGGGGGACCCCAGCATTTT.

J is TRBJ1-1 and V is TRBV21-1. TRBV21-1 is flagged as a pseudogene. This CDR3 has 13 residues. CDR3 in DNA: TGTGCCAGCACTCCTGGTAGGGAAGCTGAAGCTTTCTTT. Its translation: CASTPGREAEAFF.

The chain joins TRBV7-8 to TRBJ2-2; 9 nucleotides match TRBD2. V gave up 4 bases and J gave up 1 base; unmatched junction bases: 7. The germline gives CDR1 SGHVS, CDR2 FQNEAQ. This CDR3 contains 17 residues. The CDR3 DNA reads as TGTGCCAGCAGCTCCTTTAGCGGGGGCGGGAACACCGGGGAGCTGTTTTTT. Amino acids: CASSSFSGGGNTGELFF.

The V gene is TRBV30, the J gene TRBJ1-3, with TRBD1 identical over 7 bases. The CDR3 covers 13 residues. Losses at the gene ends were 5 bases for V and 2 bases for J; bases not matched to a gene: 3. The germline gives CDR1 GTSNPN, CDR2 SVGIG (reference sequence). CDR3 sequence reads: CAWQGDAGNTIYF. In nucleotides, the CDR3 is TGTGCCTGGCAGGGGGACGCTGGAAACACCATATATTTT. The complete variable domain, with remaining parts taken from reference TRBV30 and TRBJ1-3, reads SQTIHQWPATLVQPVGSPLSLECTVEGTSNPNLYWYRQAAGRGLQLLFYSVGIGQISSEVPQNLSASRPQDRQFILSSKKLLLSDSGFYLCAWQGDAGNTIYFGEGSWLTVV.

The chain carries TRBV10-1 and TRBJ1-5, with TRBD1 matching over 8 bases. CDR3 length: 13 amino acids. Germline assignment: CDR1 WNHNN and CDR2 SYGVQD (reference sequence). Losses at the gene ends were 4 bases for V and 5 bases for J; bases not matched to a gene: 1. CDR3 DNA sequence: TGCGCCAGCAGTGGGACAGGGCATCAGCCCCAGCATTTT. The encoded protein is CASSGTGHQPQHF.

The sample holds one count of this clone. The CDR3 nucleotides are TGTGCCAGCAGAGCTAGCGGGGGGAGTGCAGATACGCAGTATTTT. This encodes CASRASGGSADTQYF. The rearrangement uses TRBV2 and TRBJ2-3; TRBD2 aligns across 11 bases. The CDR3 extends over 15 amino acids. V dropped 6 bases and J dropped 4; count of bases not matched to a gene: 6. CDR1 SNHLY and CDR2 FYNNEI come from the germline V gene.

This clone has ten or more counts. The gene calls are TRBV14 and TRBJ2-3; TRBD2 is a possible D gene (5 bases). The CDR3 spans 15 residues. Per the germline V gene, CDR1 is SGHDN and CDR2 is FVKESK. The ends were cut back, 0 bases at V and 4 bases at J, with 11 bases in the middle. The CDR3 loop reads CASSQDTGYADTQYF. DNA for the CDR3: TGTGCCAGCAGCCAAGATACGGGATACGCAGATACGCAGTATTTT.

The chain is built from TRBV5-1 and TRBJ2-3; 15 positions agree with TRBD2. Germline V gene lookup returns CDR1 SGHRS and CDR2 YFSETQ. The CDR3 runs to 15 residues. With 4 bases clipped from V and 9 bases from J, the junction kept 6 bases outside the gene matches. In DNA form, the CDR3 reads TGCGCCAGCAGCGGACTAGCGGGAGGGCCGAAGACGCAGTATTTT. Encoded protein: CASSGLAGGPKTQYF.

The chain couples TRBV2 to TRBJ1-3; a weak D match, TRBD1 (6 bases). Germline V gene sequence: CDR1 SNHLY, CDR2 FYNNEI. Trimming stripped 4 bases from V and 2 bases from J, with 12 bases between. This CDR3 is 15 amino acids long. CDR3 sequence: CASSGLQGPGNTIYF. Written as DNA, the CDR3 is TGTGCCAGCAGTGGTTTACAGGGTCCTGGAAACACCATATATTTT.

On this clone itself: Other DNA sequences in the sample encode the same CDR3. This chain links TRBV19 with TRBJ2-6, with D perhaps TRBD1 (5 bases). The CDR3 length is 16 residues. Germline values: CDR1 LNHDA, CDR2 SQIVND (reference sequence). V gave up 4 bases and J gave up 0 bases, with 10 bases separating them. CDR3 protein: CASSRGQSSGANVLTF. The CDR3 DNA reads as TGTGCCAGTAGTAGGGGCCAAAGCTCTGGGGCCAACGTCCTGACTTTC.

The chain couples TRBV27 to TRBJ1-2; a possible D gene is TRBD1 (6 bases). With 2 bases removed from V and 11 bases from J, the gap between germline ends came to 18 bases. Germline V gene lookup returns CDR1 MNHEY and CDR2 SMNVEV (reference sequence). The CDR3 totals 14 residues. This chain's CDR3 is CASSLGPGRGHYTF. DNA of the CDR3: TGTGCCAGCAGTTTAGGCCCCGGCAGGGGACATTACACCTTC.

This chain's CDR3 is CASSQVTGSYGYTF. CDR3 sequence (DNA): TGCGCCAGCAGCCAAGTAACAGGGAGCTATGGCTACACCTTC. V usage is TRBV4-1 and J usage is TRBJ1-2; maybe TRBD1 (6 bases). The CDR3 extends over 14 amino acids. Germline V gives CDR1 MGHRA, CDR2 YSYEKL. Trimming took 1 base from V and 4 from J, leaving 10 bases between them.

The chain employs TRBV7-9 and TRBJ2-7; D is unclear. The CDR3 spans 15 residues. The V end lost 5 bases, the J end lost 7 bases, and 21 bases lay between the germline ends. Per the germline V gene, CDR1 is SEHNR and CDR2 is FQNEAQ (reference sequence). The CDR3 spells CASSPRPDGIGEQYF. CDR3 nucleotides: TGTGCCAGCAGCCCCCGCCCGGACGGAATCGGAGAGCAGTACTTC. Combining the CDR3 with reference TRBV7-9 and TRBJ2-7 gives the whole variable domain DTGVSQNPRHKITKRGQNVTFRCDPISEHNRLYWYRQTLGQGPEFLTYFQNEAQLEKSRLLSDRFSAERPKGSFSTLEIQRTEQGDSAMYLCASSPRPDGIGEQYFGPGTRLTVT.

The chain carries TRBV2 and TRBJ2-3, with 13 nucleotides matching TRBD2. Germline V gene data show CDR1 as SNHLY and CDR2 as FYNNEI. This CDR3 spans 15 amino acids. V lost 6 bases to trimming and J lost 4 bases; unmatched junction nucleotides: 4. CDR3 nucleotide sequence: TGTGCCAGCAGAAGGGGACTAGCGGGGCCAGATACGCAGTATTTT. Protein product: CASRRGLAGPDTQYF.

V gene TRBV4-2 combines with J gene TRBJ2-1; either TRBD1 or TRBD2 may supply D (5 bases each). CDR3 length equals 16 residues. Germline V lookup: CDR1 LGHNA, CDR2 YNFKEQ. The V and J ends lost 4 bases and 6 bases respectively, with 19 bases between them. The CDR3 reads CASSPWVQGTGNEQFF. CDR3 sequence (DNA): TGTGCCAGCAGCCCCTGGGTTCAAGGGACGGGCAATGAGCAGTTCTTC.

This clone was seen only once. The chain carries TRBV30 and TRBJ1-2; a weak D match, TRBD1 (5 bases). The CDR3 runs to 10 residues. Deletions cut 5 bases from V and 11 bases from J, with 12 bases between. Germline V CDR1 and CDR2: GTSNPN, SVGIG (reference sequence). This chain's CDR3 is CAWYGTRYTF. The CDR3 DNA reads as TGTGCCTGGTACGGGACCAGATACACCTTC.

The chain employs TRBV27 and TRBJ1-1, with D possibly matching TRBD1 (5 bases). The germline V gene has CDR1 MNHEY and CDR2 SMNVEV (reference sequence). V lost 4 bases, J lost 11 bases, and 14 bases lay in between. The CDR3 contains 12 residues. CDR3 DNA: TGTGCCAGCAGTTCTGGACACCTTTGGGCTTTCTTT. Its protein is CASSSGHLWAFF.

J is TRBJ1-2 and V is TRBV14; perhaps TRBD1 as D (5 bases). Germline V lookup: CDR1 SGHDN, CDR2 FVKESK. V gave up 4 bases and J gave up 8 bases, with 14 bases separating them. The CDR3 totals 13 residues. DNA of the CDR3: TGTGCCAGCAGCCGGGGGGTCTTTTTAGGCTACACCTTC. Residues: CASSRGVFLGYTF.

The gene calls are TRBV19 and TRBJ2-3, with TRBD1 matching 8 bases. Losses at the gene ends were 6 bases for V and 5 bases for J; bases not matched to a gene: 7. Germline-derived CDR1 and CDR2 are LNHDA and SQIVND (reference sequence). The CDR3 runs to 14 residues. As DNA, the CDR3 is TGTGCCAGTAGGAAGGAAGGACAGGGAGATACGCAGTATTTT. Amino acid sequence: CASRKEGQGDTQYF. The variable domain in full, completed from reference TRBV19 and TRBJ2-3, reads DGGITQSPKYLFRKEGQNVTLSCEQNLNHDAMYWYRQDPGQGLRLIYYSQIVNDFQKGDIAEGYSVSREKKESFPLTVTSAQKNPTAFYLCASRKEGQGDTQYFGPGTRLTVL.